This entry concerns a single T cell receptor (beta chain). The CDR3 runs to 13 residues. CDR1 is KGHDR, CDR2 SFDVKD, per germline. Losses at the gene ends were 2 bases for V and 10 bases for J; bases not matched to a gene: 3. These data originate in a study of response to subunit inactivated influenza vaccine. TCRdb reprocessed the RT-PCR reads with MiXCR, giving one entry per CDR3 protein. This table has fewer than 600,000 distinct CDR3 sequences, about 7.2% appearing once. The material was PBMCs from blood, obtained about 23 months after vaccination. The V and J genes are TRBV24-1 and TRBJ2-1, with 8 bases aligning to TRBD1. This clonotype was obtained from a man between 50 and 69 years old who received an inactivated influenza vaccine. The CDR3 sequence is CATSDSTGDEQFF. For the CDR3, the DNA is TGTGCCACCAGTGATTCGACAGGGGACGAGCAGTTCTTC.